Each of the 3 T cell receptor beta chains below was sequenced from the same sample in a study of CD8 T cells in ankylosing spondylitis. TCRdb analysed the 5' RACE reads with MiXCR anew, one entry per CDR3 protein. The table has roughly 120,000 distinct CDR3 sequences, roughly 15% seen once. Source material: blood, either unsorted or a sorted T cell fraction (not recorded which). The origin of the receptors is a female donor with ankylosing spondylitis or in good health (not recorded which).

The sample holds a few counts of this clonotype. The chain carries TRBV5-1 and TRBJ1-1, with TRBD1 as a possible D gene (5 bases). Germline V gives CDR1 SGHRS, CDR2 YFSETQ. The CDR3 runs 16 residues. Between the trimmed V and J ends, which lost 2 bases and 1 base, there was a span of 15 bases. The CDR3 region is CASSFRPTATNTEAFF. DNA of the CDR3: TGCGCCAGCAGCTTCAGGCCGACAGCTACGAACACTGAAGCTTTCTTT.

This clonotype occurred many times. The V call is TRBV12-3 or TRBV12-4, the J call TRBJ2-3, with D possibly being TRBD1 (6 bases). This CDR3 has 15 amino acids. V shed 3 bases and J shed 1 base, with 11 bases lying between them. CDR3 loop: CASSFLGHGTDTQYF. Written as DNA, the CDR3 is TGTGCCAGCAGTTTTCTGGGACACGGCACAGATACGCAGTATTTT.

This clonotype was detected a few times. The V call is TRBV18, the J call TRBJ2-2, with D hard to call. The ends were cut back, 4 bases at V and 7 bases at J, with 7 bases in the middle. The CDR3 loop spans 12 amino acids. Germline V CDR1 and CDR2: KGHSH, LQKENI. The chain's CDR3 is CASSREVGELFF. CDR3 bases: TGTGCCAGCTCACGCGAGGTCGGGGAGCTGTTTTTT.